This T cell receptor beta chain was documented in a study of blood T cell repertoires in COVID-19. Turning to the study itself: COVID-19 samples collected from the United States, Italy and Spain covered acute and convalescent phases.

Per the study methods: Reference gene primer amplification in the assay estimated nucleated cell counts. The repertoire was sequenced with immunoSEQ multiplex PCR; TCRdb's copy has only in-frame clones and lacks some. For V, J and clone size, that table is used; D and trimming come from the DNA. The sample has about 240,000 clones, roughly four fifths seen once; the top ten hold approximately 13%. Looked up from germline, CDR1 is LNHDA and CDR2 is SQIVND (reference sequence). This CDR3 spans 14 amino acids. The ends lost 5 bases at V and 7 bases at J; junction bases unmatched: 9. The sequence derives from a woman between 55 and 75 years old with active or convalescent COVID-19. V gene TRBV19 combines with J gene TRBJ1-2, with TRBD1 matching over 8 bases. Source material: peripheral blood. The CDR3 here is CASSWAGGHVGYTF. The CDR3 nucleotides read TGTGCCAGTAGTTGGGCAGGGGGCCATGTTGGCTACACCTTC. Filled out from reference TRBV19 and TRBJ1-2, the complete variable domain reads DGGITQSPKYLFRKEGQNVTLSCEQNLNHDAMYWYRQDPGQGLRLIYYSQIVNDFQKGDIAEGYSVSREKKESFPLTVTSAQKNPTAFYLCASSWAGGHVGYTFGSGTRLTVV.